These 25 T cell receptor beta chains were all obtained from the same sample, sequenced in a study of Ad26.COV2.S vaccination and SARS-CoV-2 variants (dated by TCRdb to 2020 to 2022). The library was generated by the immunoSEQ multiplex PCR assay. TCRdb provides this immuneACCESS table in a form limited to in-frame rearrangements. Some clones are lacking; in checked studies, under half of them reflect an unresolved V gene, and why the rest are absent is not known. Recorded for this sample are over 400,000 clones; approximately 92% of them occurred a single time. Over 1.5% of the sample belongs to the ten largest clones. Reading the label with the study, this specimen's treatment or condition is: about 20 received Ad26.COV2.S at low or high dose, single or two shots; 5 received placebo; per-sample allocation not given. For vaccine and placebo recipients, the sequenced repertoires came from samples collected on day 63 after the first injection.

Specimen: peripheral blood, collected in a trial of Ad26.COV2.S vaccine versus placebo. The receptors shown here come from a person between 18 and 65 years old who received the Ad26.COV2.S COVID-19 vaccine or a placebo.

The chain has TRBV4-3 and TRBJ2-3; 8 bases map to TRBD1. Per the germline V gene, CDR1 is LGHNA and CDR2 is YSLEER. The CDR3 loop spans 18 amino acids. Germline trimming cut 0 bases from V and 3 bases from J; bases unmatched to any gene: 11. CDR3: CASSQDGTTGTGTDTQYF. The CDR3 DNA reads as TGCGCCAGCAGCCAAGACGGGACAACCGGGACAGGAACAGATACGCAGTATTTT.

The chain couples TRBV6-5 to TRBJ2-5, with 12 nucleotides matching TRBD2. CDR3 length equals 15 residues. With V trimmed by 8 bases and J by 5 bases, 9 bases remained unmatched. Germline CDR1 MNHEY, CDR2 SVGAGI. The CDR3 bases are TGTGCCAGCTCTAAACTAGCGGGGGGCGTGGAGACCCAGTACTTC. Translated: CASSKLAGGVETQYF.

The chain has TRBV20-1 and TRBJ2-5; D not resolved. The germline gives CDR1 DFQATT, CDR2 SNEGSKA (reference sequence). V was cut by 6 bases and J by 2 bases, with 7 bases left in between. The CDR3 spans 11 residues. The DNA of the CDR3 is TGCAGTGCCGATAAACAAGAGACCCAGTACTTC. Its protein is CSADKQETQYF.

The genes are TRBV10-2 and TRBJ2-4; D ambiguous. V lost 3 bases, J lost 5 bases, and 5 bases lay in between. The germline V gene has CDR1 WSHSY and CDR2 SAAADI. The CDR3 runs 12 residues. The CDR3 loop reads CASSEFQNIQYF. The CDR3 coding sequence is TGCGCCAGCAGTGAATTCCAAAACATTCAGTACTTC.

This clone was seen just once. The rearrangement uses TRBV7-8 and TRBJ1-1; no firm D call. V lost 6 bases, J lost 4 bases, and 15 bases lay in between. This CDR3 comprises 14 residues. CDR1 is SGHVS, CDR2 FQNEAQ, per germline. CDR3 DNA: TGTGCCAGCAGTCTACAGTTCTTCAGCACTGAAGCTTTCTTT. Protein: CASSLQFFSTEAFF.

J is TRBJ2-7 and V is TRBV20-1, with TRBD1 identical over 7 bases. Germline CDR1 and CDR2: DFQATT and SNEGSKA (reference sequence). The trim removed 3 bases at V and 2 bases at J, leaving 7 bases unmatched. CDR3 size: 14 residues. For the CDR3, the DNA is TGCAGTGCTAGTTCCGGCAGGGGGACCTACGAGCAGTACTTC. It specifies CSASSGRGTYEQYF.

The genes are TRBV10-1 and TRBJ2-2; D is ambiguous. The CDR3 spans 14 residues. Germline loops: CDR1 WNHNN, CDR2 SYGVQD (reference sequence). V lost 8 bases and J 1 base, leaving 11 bases between the germline ends. The CDR3 sequence is CASSTAENTGELFF. The CDR3 DNA is TGCGCCAGCTCGACGGCGGAGAACACCGGGGAGCTGTTTTTT.

The gene calls are TRBV6-6 and TRBJ1-1; 7 nucleotides line up with TRBD1. The CDR3 is 15 residues long. CDR1 and CDR2 (germline): MNHNY, SVGAGI (reference sequence). The trim removed 0 bases at V and 1 base at J, leaving 2 bases unmatched. CDR3 loop: CASSYSHRGNTEAFF. The DNA for the CDR3 is TGTGCCAGCAGTTACTCTCACAGGGGGAACACTGAAGCTTTCTTT.

The chain recombines TRBV28 with TRBJ1-5; no firm D call. The CDR3 extends over 14 amino acids. Germline values: CDR1 MDHEN, CDR2 SYDVKM. Between the trimmed V and J ends, which lost 7 bases and 1 base, there was a span of 11 bases. The DNA for the CDR3 is TGTGCCAGCACCCCCTGGGAAAGCAATCAGCCCCAGCATTTT. This gives the protein CASTPWESNQPQHF.

This clone showed up just once. This chain links TRBV5-1 with TRBJ2-7; 9 bases line up with TRBD1. Losses at the gene ends were 4 bases for V and 6 bases for J; bases not matched to a gene: 5. This CDR3 is built from 13 residues. CDR1 and CDR2 from the germline V gene are SGHRS and YFSETQ. Written as DNA, the CDR3 is TGCGCCAGCAGCCCGGGACAGGGCCTCGAGCAGTACTTC. Translation gives CASSPGQGLEQYF. The full variable domain, completed using reference TRBV5-1 and TRBJ2-7, is KAGVTQTPRYLIKTRGQQVTLSCSPISGHRSVSWYQQTPGQGLQFLFEYFSETQRNKGNFPGRFSGRQFSNSRSEMNVSTLELGDSALYLCASSPGQGLEQYFGPGTRLTVT.

The chain links TRBV14 to TRBJ2-1; D possibly uses TRBD1 or TRBD2 (5 bases each). CDR1 and CDR2 (germline): SGHDN, FVKESK. This CDR3 is 16 amino acids long. V shed 2 bases and J shed 5 bases, with 16 bases lying between them. The CDR3 region has the DNA TGTGCCAGCAGCCAATTGTACGGGGACCTTCACAATGAGCAGTTCTTC. Protein: CASSQLYGDLHNEQFF.

The chain combines TRBV6-6 with TRBJ1-1; D uncertain. The V and J ends lost 2 bases and 1 base respectively, with 8 bases between them. Germline-derived CDR1 and CDR2 are MNHNY and SVGAGI (reference sequence). The CDR3 runs 14 residues. This chain's CDR3 is CASSYAGRNTEAFF. The CDR3 DNA is TGTGCCAGCAGTTACGCCGGCCGGAACACTGAAGCTTTCTTT.

The chain has TRBV11-2 and TRBJ1-2, with 8 bases that match TRBD1. The CDR3 is made up of 13 amino acids. Trimming took 5 bases from V and 5 from J; bases not matched to a gene: 4. CDR1 and CDR2 from the germline V gene are SGHAT and FQNNGV. This chain's CDR3 is CASSVQGDYGYTF. CDR3 coding DNA: TGTGCCAGCAGCGTACAGGGGGATTATGGCTACACCTTC.

The V and J genes are TRBV10-1 and TRBJ1-5; 11 bases are shared with TRBD1. The CDR3 is 21 amino acids. Germline CDR1 is WNHNN and CDR2 is SYGVQD (reference sequence). J was trimmed by 0 bases and V by 5 bases; bases with no gene match: 18. As DNA, the CDR3 is TGCGCCAGCAGTTTTCCCGTCCCGGGACAGGGGGGCACTAATAGCAATCAGCCCCAGCATTTT. The encoded protein is CASSFPVPGQGGTNSNQPQHF.

The rearrangement links TRBV4-1 to TRBJ1-1; unclear D gene. Germline CDR1 and CDR2: MGHRA and YSYEKL. The CDR3 has 16 residues. The V end lost 3 bases, the J end lost 0 bases, and 14 bases lay between the germline ends. The CDR3: CASSQKDGNMNTEAFF. For the CDR3, the DNA is TGCGCCAGCAGCCAGAAGGACGGAAACATGAACACTGAAGCTTTCTTT.

The chain recombines TRBV4-1 with TRBJ2-2; D is possibly TRBD1 (5 bases). V lost 6 bases to trimming and J lost 1 base, with 15 bases between them. Germline CDR1 reads MGHRA; CDR2 reads YSYEKL. The CDR3 is made up of 16 amino acids. The CDR3 nucleotides read TGCGCCAGCAGGGTGACAGTAATCCGGAACACCGGGGAGCTGTTTTTT. Residues: CASRVTVIRNTGELFF.

The chain has TRBV15 and TRBJ1-5; no firm D call. Germline CDR1 is LNHNV and CDR2 is YYDKDF (reference sequence). The CDR3 contains 13 residues. Deletions cut 7 bases from V and 1 base from J, with 8 bases between. The CDR3 coding sequence is TGTGCCACCAACATGGACAGCAATCAGCCCCAGCATTTT. This sequence encodes CATNMDSNQPQHF.

The V call is TRBV18, the J call TRBJ1-2; D may be TRBD1 (5 bases). Per germline, CDR1 KGHSH and CDR2 LQKENI. V was cut by 3 bases and J by 3 bases, with 26 bases left in between. The CDR3 spans 19 residues. The CDR3 region is CASSPYKPGRTKVDYGYTF. DNA of the CDR3: TGTGCCAGCTCACCCTATAAACCGGGACGGACTAAGGTAGACTATGGCTACACCTTC.

This clone was counted a few times. This chain connects TRBV19 to TRBJ1-5; TRBD1 aligns across 7 bases. Germline values: CDR1 LNHDA, CDR2 SQIVND (reference sequence). Unmatched junction bases numbered 4, after V lost 3 bases and J lost 5 bases. There are 14 residues in the CDR3. The CDR3: CASSIDRDDQPQHF. The DNA of the CDR3 is TGTGCCAGTAGTATCGACAGGGATGATCAGCCCCAGCATTTT.

The chain has TRBV5-1 and TRBJ2-5, with 15 bases identical to TRBD2. The CDR3 length is 19 residues. From germline, CDR1 is SGHRS and CDR2 YFSETQ. J was trimmed by 2 bases and V by 0 bases; bases with no gene match: 8. The chain's CDR3 is CASSLGGTSGGSRQETQYF. DNA for the CDR3: TGCGCCAGCAGCTTGGGAGGGACTAGCGGGGGGAGCCGACAAGAGACCCAGTACTTC.

The chain uses TRBV19 and TRBJ1-3; 8 bases fit TRBD1. Germline CDR1 and CDR2: LNHDA and SQIVND (reference sequence). Losses at the gene ends were 6 bases for V and 0 bases for J; bases not matched to a gene: 4. This CDR3 is 15 amino acids long. The CDR3 sequence is CASRTQGASGNTIYF. In DNA, the CDR3 is TGTGCCAGTAGGACTCAGGGGGCCTCTGGAAACACCATATATTTT.

The V gene is TRBV28, the J gene TRBJ1-2; 10 bases fit TRBD1. Per the germline V gene, CDR1 is MDHEN and CDR2 is SYDVKM. The V segment lost 3 bases and the J segment 4 bases; nucleotides outside the gene matches: 8. The CDR3 runs 16 residues. The CDR3 here is CASSFRQGALPYGYTF. The DNA for the CDR3 is TGTGCCAGCAGTTTTAGACAGGGGGCCCTCCCCTATGGCTACACCTTC.

This chain connects TRBV3-1 (or the pseudogene TRBV3-2) to TRBJ2-1, with TRBD1 matching 9 bases. CDR3 length equals 15 residues. The germline V gene encodes CDR1 LGHDT and CDR2 YNNKEL (reference sequence). After removal of 5 bases from V and 4 bases from J, the junction contained 6 bases not matched to a gene. CDR3 in DNA: TGTGCCAGCAGCATCGGACAGGGGACGTACAATGAGCAGTTCTTC. This sequence encodes CASSIGQGTYNEQFF.

The V call is TRBV4-3, the J call TRBJ2-5; D gene ambiguous. CDR1 is LGHNA and CDR2 is YSLEER in the germline V gene. The ends were cut back, 7 bases at V and 1 base at J, with 16 bases in the middle. The CDR3 is 15 amino acids. The CDR3 DNA sequence: TGCGCCAGCAAACTTACGATGAATACCCAAGAGACCCAGTACTTC. Its protein is CASKLTMNTQETQYF.

The rearrangement uses TRBV7-2 and TRBJ1-5; 7 bases are a match to TRBD1. Unmatched junction bases numbered 1, after V lost 0 bases and J lost 2 bases. Germline V gene lookup returns CDR1 SGHTA and CDR2 FQGNSA. The CDR3 consists of 15 residues. CDR3 amino acids: CASSLAGQGNQPQHF. The CDR3 DNA sequence: TGTGCCAGCAGCTTAGCCGGACAGGGCAATCAGCCCCAGCATTTT.